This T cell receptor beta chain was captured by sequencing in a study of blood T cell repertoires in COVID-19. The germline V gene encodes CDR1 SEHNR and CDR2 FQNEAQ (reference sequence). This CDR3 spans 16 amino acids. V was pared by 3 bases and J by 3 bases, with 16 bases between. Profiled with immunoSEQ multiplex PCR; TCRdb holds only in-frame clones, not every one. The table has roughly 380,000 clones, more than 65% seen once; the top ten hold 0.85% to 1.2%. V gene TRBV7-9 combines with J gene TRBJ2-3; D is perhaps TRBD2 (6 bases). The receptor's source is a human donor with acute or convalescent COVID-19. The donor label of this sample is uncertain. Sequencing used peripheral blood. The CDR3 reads CASSFQRASATDTQYF. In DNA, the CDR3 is TGTGCCAGCAGCTTTCAGAGGGCTAGCGCGACAGATACGCAGTATTTT.